This entry is about one T cell receptor beta chain. Its antigen is as yet unknown. Method: immunoSEQ multiplex PCR; TCRdb's copy keeps in-frame clones and lacks some. The table shows 9,500 to 15,000 clones, with around 46% occurring only once. These data originate in a study of siplizumab effects on memory and regulatory T cells. Germline lookup yields CDR1 LNHDA and CDR2 SQIVND (reference sequence). V lost 11 bases and J 3 bases, leaving 16 bases between the germline ends. The CDR3 runs 14 residues. A 37°C coculture lasting roughly six days was applied to the mixed lymphocyte reaction cells. The sample taken for sequencing was CFSE-low (dividing) CD8+ T cells sorted from an allogeneic mixed lymphocyte reaction. The source of this sequence is a human donor in good health; the cells came from an allogeneic mixed lymphocyte reaction. Some clones in this sample may be carry-over from other donors' samples. The gene calls are TRBV19 and TRBJ2-2, with no clear D. The CDR3 DNA is TGTGCCGTCAAAAGGGCTAGACACACCGGGGAGCTGTTTTTT. Encoded protein: CAVKRARHTGELFF.